These 20 T cell receptor beta chains were sequenced from one sample in a study of shared clonotypes between healthy human individuals. Produced via immunoSEQ multiplex PCR; TCRdb's table is partial and in-frame only. Here the sample spans approximately 2,300,000 clones, roughly 90% being singletons. The sequencing sample was made of naive CD4+ T cells from PBMCs. Noted subset: CD45RA+ positively selected. The source is a man between 18 and 35 years old in good health. Some clones in this sample may be carry-over from other donors' samples.

The rearrangement links TRBV9 to TRBJ2-1, with TRBD2 matching over 16 bases. The CDR3 sequence is 18 residues long. Unmatched junction bases numbered 6, after V lost 3 bases and J lost 3 bases. CDR1 is SGDLS, CDR2 YYNGEE, per germline. In DNA form, the CDR3 reads TGTGCCAGCAGCGAGGGGACTAGCGGGAGGGCCCTCTACAATGAGCAGTTCTTC. Its translation: CASSEGTSGRALYNEQFF.

CDR3 protein: CASVGGGGHQPQHF. Here the CDR3 DNA reads TGTGCCAGCGTGGGCGGGGGCGGGCATCAGCCCCAGCATTTT. V gene TRBV6-1 combines with J gene TRBJ1-5; D may be TRBD1 (6 bases). Germline V CDR1 and CDR2: MNHNS, SASEGT. V lost 8 bases and J 5 bases, leaving 16 bases between the germline ends. CDR3 length: 14 amino acids.

The chain recombines TRBV9 with TRBJ2-7; D may be TRBD1 (5 bases). The CDR3 length is 15 residues. V lost 4 bases, J lost 2 bases, and 16 bases lay in between. Germline lookup yields CDR1 SGDLS and CDR2 YYNGEE. The CDR3, as DNA: TGTGCCAGCAGCCCCCTGGGGCGGATGACCTACGAGCAGTACTTC. It specifies CASSPLGRMTYEQYF.

Concerning this clone itself: In the same sample, other DNA sequences code for this CDR3. The V call is TRBV7-2, the J call TRBJ2-7, with a weak D call TRBD1 (5 bases). CDR1 and CDR2 (germline): SGHTA, FQGNSA. V shed 2 bases and J shed 6 bases, with 8 bases lying between them. The CDR3 is made up of 12 amino acids. DNA for the CDR3: TGTGCCAGCAGCTTACGGCAGGGCGAGCAGTACTTC. Its translation: CASSLRQGEQYF. Full variable domain (outside the CDR3, taken from reference TRBV7-2 and TRBJ2-7): GAGVSQSPSNKVTEKGKDVELRCDPISGHTALYWYRQSLGQGLEFLIYFQGNSAPDKSGLPSDRFSAERTGGSVSTLTIQRTQQEDSAVYLCASSLRQGEQYFGPGTRLTVT.

The gene calls are TRBV6-5 and TRBJ2-5; D is undetermined. The CDR3 runs to 13 residues. Germline V gives CDR1 MNHEY, CDR2 SVGAGI. V was clipped by 8 bases and J by 5 bases, with 15 bases between them. This chain's CDR3 is CASSPSVLETQYF. As DNA, the CDR3 is TGTGCCAGCTCACCCAGCGTCTTGGAGACCCAGTACTTC.

The chain uses TRBV2 and TRBJ1-6; 7 nucleotides match TRBD1. The CDR3 extends over 12 amino acids. Losses at the gene ends were 6 bases for V and 11 bases for J; bases not matched to a gene: 4. Germline V gene data show CDR1 as SNHLY and CDR2 as FYNNEI. CDR3 in amino acids: CASRDRRPPLHF. The CDR3 nucleotides read TGTGCCAGCAGGGACAGGCGTCCACCCCTCCACTTT.

J is TRBJ2-5 and V is TRBV14; D unclear. This CDR3 contains 15 residues. V was cut by 1 base and J by 5 bases, with 14 bases left in between. Germline CDR1 and CDR2: SGHDN and FVKESK. CDR3 nucleotides: TGTGCCAGCAGCCAAGGACCGGCCGTTCGGGAGACCCAGTACTTC. It yields the protein CASSQGPAVRETQYF. Looking up the rest from reference TRBV14 and TRBJ2-5 gives the full variable domain: EAGVTQFPSHSVIEKGQTVTLRCDPISGHDNLYWYRRVMGKEIKFLLHFVKESKQDESGMPNNRFLAERTGGTYSTLKVQPAELEDSGVYFCASSQGPAVRETQYFGPGTRLLVL.

A word on this clone: Other DNA sequences in the sample encode the same CDR3. The CDR3 spells CSVAGSSYEQYF. The CDR3 DNA is TGCAGCGTTGCTGGGTCCTCCTACGAGCAGTACTTC. This rearrangement joins TRBV29-1 to TRBJ2-7; D is ambiguous. The CDR3 contains 12 residues. The germline V gene has CDR1 SQVTM and CDR2 ANQGSEA. V was clipped by 4 bases and J by 0 bases, with 7 bases between them.

This chain uses TRBV29-1 with TRBJ2-7; D ambiguous. This CDR3 has 12 residues. V was shortened by 2 bases and J by 2 bases, with 7 bases between the two germline ends. In germline, CDR1 is SQVTM, CDR2 ANQGSEA. CDR3 sequence (DNA): TGCAGCGTTGAAATAGGGACCTACGAGCAGTACTTC. Translating gives CSVEIGTYEQYF.

V usage is TRBV5-1 and J usage is TRBJ2-7; 10 bases match TRBD1. The CDR3 consists of 15 residues. Losses at the gene ends were 5 bases for V and 6 bases for J; bases not matched to a gene: 11. Germline CDR1 and CDR2: SGHRS and YFSETQ. CDR3 nucleotides: TGCGCCAGCAGTGACGCTTGGACAGGGGGTGGCGAGCAGTACTTC. Translated, it gives CASSDAWTGGGEQYF.

The genes are TRBV9 and TRBJ2-3, with D possibly being TRBD2 (6 bases). Deletions cut 3 bases from V and 2 bases from J, with 19 bases between. CDR1 SGDLS and CDR2 YYNGEE come from the germline V gene. The CDR3 is 17 amino acids. The CDR3 nucleotides read TGTGCCAGCAGCGCGTTAGCGGAACCCGTTCTCACAGATACGCAGTATTTT. Translation: CASSALAEPVLTDTQYF.

The DNA for the CDR3 is TGTGCCAGCAGCGTAGATCTAGGCGCCACAGATACGCAGTATTTT. This gives the protein CASSVDLGATDTQYF. This rearrangement joins TRBV9 to TRBJ2-3; D uncertain. The germline CDR1 and CDR2 sequences are SGDLS and YYNGEE. Trimming cost V 0 bases and J 2 bases, with 10 bases left between them. This CDR3 has 15 residues.

Comments on this clone: The sample holds other DNA sequences that translate to the same CDR3. The CDR3 DNA reads as TGTGCCAGCAGCTTAGGGACTAGCGGGAATGAGCAGTTCTTC. The encoded protein is CASSLGTSGNEQFF. The chain couples TRBV7-3 to TRBJ2-1; 12 bases line up with TRBD2. There are 14 residues in the CDR3. V gave up 2 bases and J gave up 7 bases; unmatched junction bases: 0. Germline loops: CDR1 SGHTA, CDR2 FQGTGA.

The chain uses TRBV4-1 and TRBJ2-4; no definite D call. From germline, CDR1 is MGHRA and CDR2 YSYEKL. This CDR3 contains 15 residues. With 4 bases removed from V and 0 bases from J, the gap between germline ends came to 10 bases. The CDR3 region has the DNA TGCGCCAGCAGCCTAAATTTCCTAGCCAAAAACATTCAGTACTTC. Residues: CASSLNFLAKNIQYF.

The count of this clone is one. The chain combines TRBV7-9 with TRBJ2-5, with 7 bases identical to TRBD1. The CDR3 covers 13 residues. The V and J ends lost 8 bases and 5 bases, in that order; junction bases with no gene match: 8. Germline V gene sequence: CDR1 SEHNR, CDR2 FQNEAQ (reference sequence). The chain's CDR3 is CASVSRGLETQYF. In nucleotides, the CDR3 is TGTGCCAGCGTGAGTAGGGGGCTGGAGACCCAGTACTTC.

The chain employs TRBV28 and TRBJ1-4, with D possibly matching TRBD1 (5 bases). Germline V gene lookup returns CDR1 MDHEN and CDR2 SYDVKM. The CDR3 is made up of 13 amino acids. V lost 7 bases to trimming and J lost 7 bases, with 13 bases between them. This CDR3 reads CASIGAGSEKLFF. The CDR3 DNA reads as TGTGCCAGCATAGGGGCAGGGAGTGAAAAACTGTTTTTT.

The chain links TRBV11-3 to TRBJ2-2; D not certain. V shed 2 bases and J shed 4 bases, with 8 bases lying between them. Germline lookup yields CDR1 SGHNT and CDR2 YENEEA. The CDR3 is 14 amino acids. CDR3 residues: CASSLIGGTGELFF. The CDR3 DNA follows: TGTGCCAGCAGCTTAATAGGTGGCACCGGGGAGCTGTTTTTT.

The chain combines TRBV6-1 with TRBJ1-4; TRBD1 agrees at 7 bases. V gave up 5 bases and J gave up 5 bases; unmatched junction bases: 5. Germline V lookup: CDR1 MNHNS, CDR2 SASEGT. This CDR3 comprises 14 residues. DNA for the CDR3: TGTGCCAGCAGTCCGACAGGGAACAATGAAAAACTGTTTTTT. It translates to CASSPTGNNEKLFF.

The chain links TRBV2 to TRBJ1-3; 8 bases fit TRBD1. Looked up from germline, CDR1 is SNHLY and CDR2 is FYNNEI. This CDR3 has 17 residues. J gave up 3 bases and V 8 bases, and 15 bases lay outside the gene matches. The CDR3 bases are TGTGCCAGCTTTCTGTACAGGGACAGGTATTTTGGAAACACCATATATTTT. The encoded protein is CASFLYRDRYFGNTIYF.

V and J are TRBV6-6 and TRBJ1-2; D might be TRBD1 (6 bases). Germline lookup yields CDR1 MNHNY and CDR2 SVGAGI (reference sequence). This CDR3 is built from 15 residues. V lost 2 bases, J lost 0 bases, and 10 bases lay in between. CDR3 loop: CASSYVQGTNYGYTF. The CDR3 DNA reads TGTGCCAGCAGTTACGTCCAGGGGACTAACTATGGCTACACCTTC.